The 32 T cell receptor beta chains given below trace back to one sample, sequenced in a study of T-cell reconstitution after alpha-beta-depleted transplantation in children. Unique molecular identifiers were incorporated during preparation of the TCRbeta library. TCRdb re-called the PCR reads through MiXCR, storing one row per CDR3 protein. Among 200,000 to 300,000 distinct CDR3 sequences, approximately 12% were seen once, and the ten largest hold 2.6%. This material consisted of PBMCs from the stem cell graft donor, taken from the stem cell graft. These receptors were obtained from a human donor who donated a stem cell graft to a child with acute lymphoblastic leukemia.

This clonotype was counted ten times or more. The chain has TRBV19 and TRBJ2-1; D is undetermined. CDR1 and CDR2 (germline): LNHDA, SQIVND (reference sequence). Trimming removed 2 bases at V and 8 bases at J, with 10 bases between. This CDR3 region has 13 residues. This CDR3 is CASSINLGYEQFF. The CDR3 coding sequence is TGTGCCAGTAGTATAAACTTGGGCTATGAGCAGTTCTTC.

This clonotype was observed at least ten times. The chain recombines TRBV10-3 with TRBJ2-3, with 13 bases that match TRBD2. Germline V lookup: CDR1 ENHRY, CDR2 SYGVKD. The CDR3 has 15 amino acids. Unmatched junction bases numbered 7, after V lost 7 bases and J lost 6 bases. CDR3 sequence: CAITVRTSGGDTQYF. The CDR3 DNA reads TGTGCCATCACCGTTCGGACTAGCGGGGGTGATACGCAGTATTTT.

CDR3 amino acids: CASSQDPADNFGNTIYF. Here the CDR3 DNA reads TGCGCCAGCAGCCAAGATCCAGCGGATAACTTTGGAAACACCATATATTTT. The chain joins TRBV4-1 to TRBJ1-3; no clear D gene. The V end lost 0 bases, the J end lost 3 bases, and 15 bases lay between the germline ends. Germline CDR1 MGHRA, CDR2 YSYEKL. This CDR3 spans 17 amino acids.

This clonotype showed up many times. The chain recombines TRBV10-3 with TRBJ2-7; D is undetermined. The CDR3 length is 14 residues. Trimming cost V 0 bases and J 3 bases, with 9 bases left between them. CDR1 ENHRY and CDR2 SYGVKD come from the germline V gene. The CDR3 spells CAISESTGGYEQYF. CDR3 bases: TGTGCCATCAGTGAGTCGACGGGTGGCTACGAGCAGTACTTC.

This clonotype was counted many times. V gene TRBV10-3 combines with J gene TRBJ1-5; D might be TRBD1 (5 bases). Germline V lookup: CDR1 ENHRY, CDR2 SYGVKD. This CDR3 contains 17 residues. The V end was cut by 0 bases, the J end by 1 base, with 13 bases between. CDR3 in amino acids: CAISESWIGASNQPQHF. The CDR3 nucleotides are TGTGCCATCAGTGAGTCTTGGATAGGGGCAAGCAATCAGCCCCAGCATTTT.

This clonotype was recorded many times. The chain uses TRBV29-1 and TRBJ1-3; D gene unclear. This CDR3 has 15 amino acids. Germline V gene sequence: CDR1 SQVTM, CDR2 ANQGSEA. Trimming pared 4 bases from V and 0 bases from J, leaving 13 bases between. The CDR3 loop is CSVVWTGPSGNTIYF. The CDR3 coding sequence is TGCAGCGTTGTGTGGACCGGGCCCTCTGGAAACACCATATATTTT.

There are a few counts of this clonotype. V and J are TRBV28 and TRBJ2-6, with D possibly matching TRBD2 (5 bases). V was trimmed by 3 bases and J by 2 bases, leaving 14 bases between them. The germline V gene encodes CDR1 MDHEN and CDR2 SYDVKM. The CDR3 consists of 17 residues. CDR3 nucleotide sequence: TGTGCCAGCAGTTTTCGACCCCCGGGGACTGGGGCCAACGTCCTGACTTTC. It specifies CASSFRPPGTGANVLTF.

This clonotype was observed a handful of times. The chain joins TRBV24-1 to TRBJ2-7; no clear D. From germline, CDR1 is KGHDR and CDR2 SFDVKD. The germline V and J ends were trimmed by 4 bases and 3 bases, with 6 bases remaining between them. There are 12 residues in the CDR3. The CDR3 reads CATSEGYYEQYF. The CDR3 DNA follows: TGTGCCACCAGTGAGGGATACTACGAGCAGTACTTC.

This sequence joins TRBV25-1 and TRBJ1-6; perhaps TRBD1 as D (6 bases). The CDR3 is made up of 17 amino acids. From germline, CDR1 is MGHDK and CDR2 SYGVNS. V lost 2 bases to trimming and J lost 0 bases, with 11 bases between them. This chain's CDR3 is CASSEQGFSSYNSPLHF. For the CDR3, the DNA is TGTGCCAGCAGTGAACAGGGGTTTAGCTCCTATAATTCACCCCTCCACTTT.

This clonotype was recorded many times. CDR3 sequence: CASSQGQGRGYSNQPQHF. CDR3 coding DNA: TGTGCCAGCAGCCAAGGACAGGGTCGGGGATATAGCAATCAGCCCCAGCATTTT. This rearrangement joins TRBV4-2 to TRBJ1-5; 7 nucleotides line up with TRBD1. The CDR3 consists of 18 residues. V lost 1 base, J lost 0 bases, and 9 bases stayed unmatched. Looked up from germline, CDR1 is LGHNA and CDR2 is YNFKEQ.

The chain recombines TRBV4-1 with TRBJ2-1; tentatively, D is TRBD2 (6 bases). The CDR3 is made up of 14 amino acids. CDR1 and CDR2 (germline): MGHRA, YSYEKL. V was pared by 1 base and J by 2 bases, with 6 bases between. The CDR3 protein is CASSQVAAYNEQFF. CDR3 nucleotides: TGCGCCAGCAGCCAAGTAGCGGCCTACAATGAGCAGTTCTTC.

This clonotype was counted ten times or more. The chain uses TRBV7-9 and TRBJ1-2, with D perhaps matching TRBD1 (6 bases). The CDR3 sequence is 14 residues long. Germline V gene sequence: CDR1 SEHNR, CDR2 FQNEAQ (reference sequence). Trimming stripped 3 bases from V and 4 bases from J, with 12 bases between. The CDR3, as DNA: TGTGCCAGCAGCTTCCTTCGGGGGGCCTATGGCTACACCTTC. This translates into CASSFLRGAYGYTF.

This clonotype was seen at least ten times. V usage is TRBV5-1 and J usage is TRBJ2-7; D gene uncertain. CDR3 length: 15 residues. Trimming took off 0 bases at V and 6 bases at J, with 16 bases between the two ends. The germline CDR1 and CDR2 sequences are SGHRS and YFSETQ. The CDR3 is CASSLAGRGVGEQYF. The CDR3 region has the DNA TGCGCCAGCAGCTTGGCGGGTCGAGGAGTGGGCGAGCAGTACTTC.

Many counts were recorded for this clonotype. This chain uses TRBV7-2 with TRBJ1-1; D possibly corresponds to TRBD1 (6 bases). The V and J ends lost 1 base and 4 bases respectively, with 13 bases between them. CDR3 length: 15 residues. Germline CDR1 reads SGHTA; CDR2 reads FQGNSA. The chain's CDR3 is CASSLVLGASTEAFF. The CDR3 bases are TGTGCCAGCAGCTTAGTGCTGGGGGCGAGCACTGAAGCTTTCTTT.

This clonotype was observed many times. The chain is built from TRBV6-1 and TRBJ2-3; 7 bases are a match to TRBD1. Trimming at V came to 4 bases and at J to 8 bases, leaving 6 bases not matched to a gene. The CDR3 runs 13 residues. Per the germline V gene, CDR1 is MNHNS and CDR2 is SASEGT. The CDR3 bases are TGTGCCAGCAGTGCGGGACAGAGGGGTACGCAGTATTTT. Amino acids: CASSAGQRGTQYF.

The chain employs TRBV9 and TRBJ2-1; TRBD2 matches 8 bases. The CDR3 has 15 amino acids. CDR1 SGDLS and CDR2 YYNGEE come from the germline V gene. V shed 4 bases, J shed 4 bases, and the junction held 7 bases outside the gene matches. The CDR3 nucleotides are TGTGCCAGCAGCCGAGGGGGACTAGGTTACAATGAGCAGTTCTTC. It encodes CASSRGGLGYNEQFF.

This clonotype has at least ten counts. The gene calls are TRBV27 and TRBJ1-6, with D hard to call. V lost 4 bases, J lost 0 bases, and 7 bases lay in between. Germline V gene sequence: CDR1 MNHEY, CDR2 SMNVEV (reference sequence). CDR3 size: 15 residues. Written as DNA, the CDR3 is TGTGCCAGCAGTTCTTTAAGCTCCTATAATTCACCCCTCCACTTT. It encodes CASSSLSSYNSPLHF.

This clonotype was picked up many times. The V and J genes are TRBV24-1 and TRBJ1-1; 7 bases agree with TRBD1. Germline CDR1 and CDR2: KGHDR and SFDVKD. The CDR3 totals 14 residues. The V gene end was trimmed by 3 bases and the J gene end by 1 base; junction bases not matched to a gene: 1. CDR3: CATSDRQGNTEAFF. In DNA form, the CDR3 reads TGTGCCACCAGTGATCGACAGGGGAACACTGAAGCTTTCTTT.

The chain carries TRBV5-1 and TRBJ2-1; 9 positions agree with TRBD1. Germline trimming cut 4 bases from V and 3 bases from J; bases unmatched to any gene: 5. Germline CDR1 SGHRS, CDR2 YFSETQ. The CDR3 runs to 15 residues. Written as DNA, the CDR3 is TGCGCCAGCAGCGAAGGACAGGGGAACTACAATGAGCAGTTCTTC. Residues: CASSEGQGNYNEQFF.

As concerns this clonotype: An end of the junction differs from the germline gene, which may be a read error. V usage is TRBV7-8 and J usage is TRBJ2-1, with 7 bases fitting TRBD2. The germline CDR1 and CDR2 sequences are SGHVS and FQNEAQ. The length of the CDR3 is 13 residues. The CDR3 sequence: CASSFPGGYEQLF. The DNA of the CDR3 is TGTGCCAGCAGCTTTCCCGGGGGGTATGAGCAGCTCTTC.

This clonotype appeared many times. The chain is built from TRBV3-1 and TRBJ2-1; D perhaps matches TRBD1 (5 bases). Trimming stripped 2 bases from V and 4 bases from J, with 12 bases between. CDR1 LGHDT and CDR2 YNNKEL come from the germline V gene (reference sequence). The CDR3 is 15 residues long. The CDR3 loop is CASSQQGGVYNEQFF. The CDR3 nucleotides read TGTGCCAGCAGCCAACAGGGTGGGGTTTACAATGAGCAGTTCTTC.

This clonotype was recorded at least ten times. V is TRBV7-9 and J is TRBJ1-2; D is ambiguous. The CDR3 runs to 15 residues. Germline CDR1 and CDR2: SEHNR and FQNEAQ (reference sequence). Trimming removed 3 bases at V and 4 bases at J, with 15 bases between. CDR3 residues: CASSLGRQRSYGYTF. CDR3 in DNA: TGTGCCAGCAGCTTGGGAAGGCAAAGGAGCTATGGCTACACCTTC.

This clonotype was observed at least ten times. The chain recombines TRBV7-9 with TRBJ1-1; TRBD1 might be the D (5 bases). The CDR3 has 13 amino acids. Germline V lookup: CDR1 SEHNR, CDR2 FQNEAQ (reference sequence). V gave up 4 bases and J gave up 5 bases, with 11 bases separating them. The CDR3, as DNA: TGTGCCAGCAGCTCTAATACAGGTACTGAAGCTTTCTTT. It yields the protein CASSSNTGTEAFF.

This clonotype was recorded at least ten times. Here the CDR3 reads CASSAAPTNEKLFF. The CDR3 coding sequence is TGTGCCAGTAGTGCGGCTCCAACTAATGAAAAACTGTTTTTT. This chain links TRBV19 with TRBJ1-4; D gene ambiguous. The CDR3 loop spans 14 amino acids. Germline-derived CDR1 and CDR2 are LNHDA and SQIVND (reference sequence). Trimming pared 5 bases from V and 0 bases from J, leaving 7 bases between.

CDR3 sequence: CASEITLEAFF. CDR3 sequence (DNA): TGTGCCTCGGAAATTACCCTTGAAGCTTTCTTT. J is TRBJ1-1 and V is TRBV30; D uncertain. With 7 bases removed from V and 7 bases from J, the gap between germline ends came to 13 bases. The CDR3 covers 11 residues. The germline V gene has CDR1 GTSNPN and CDR2 SVGIG (reference sequence).

This sequence joins TRBV6-1 and TRBJ2-5; no clear D. V dropped 4 bases and J dropped 5 bases, with 14 bases sitting between them. In germline, CDR1 is MNHNS, CDR2 SASEGT. The CDR3 is made up of 14 amino acids. DNA of the CDR3: TGTGCCAGCAGTGCCCCCCCCCCGCGGGAGACCCAGTACTTC. Its protein is CASSAPPPRETQYF.

Many counts were recorded for this clonotype. The rearrangement uses TRBV30 and TRBJ1-5; D call uncertain. CDR3 length: 13 amino acids. Trimming shortened V by 4 bases and J by 1 base, and 8 bases separated the two germline ends. Germline assignment: CDR1 GTSNPN and CDR2 SVGIG (reference sequence). In DNA form, the CDR3 reads TGTGCCTGGAATATGGGGAGCAATCAGCCCCAGCATTTT. Its translation: CAWNMGSNQPQHF.

This clonotype was found many times. The chain employs TRBV20-1 and TRBJ2-2, with unresolved D. Trimming removed 6 bases at V and 2 bases at J, with 13 bases between. Germline values: CDR1 DFQATT, CDR2 SNEGSKA (reference sequence). CDR3 size: 14 residues. CDR3 protein: CSARTQLNTGELFF. CDR3 nucleotides: TGCAGTGCGAGGACGCAATTAAACACCGGGGAGCTGTTTTTT.

This clonotype was counted ten times or more. J is TRBJ2-5 and V is TRBV10-2, with D possibly TRBD2 on 5 matching bases. With 0 bases removed from V and 2 bases from J, the gap between germline ends came to 10 bases. CDR1 WSHSY and CDR2 SAAADI come from the germline V gene. The CDR3 loop spans 15 amino acids. The CDR3 protein is CASSESRGQQETQYF. The CDR3 DNA is TGCGCCAGCAGTGAGTCGAGAGGGCAACAAGAGACCCAGTACTTC.

The chain uses TRBV28 and TRBJ2-6; D is perhaps TRBD2 (6 bases). Germline V gene sequence: CDR1 MDHEN, CDR2 SYDVKM. V was clipped by 6 bases and J by 0 bases, with 12 bases between them. The CDR3 loop spans 16 amino acids. The DNA for the CDR3 is TGTGCCAGCAGCCCCGGCGGGGCCTCTGGGGCCAACGTCCTGACTTTC. Its protein is CASSPGGASGANVLTF.

The chain is built from TRBV9 and TRBJ1-3; TRBD1 is a possible D gene (6 bases). Per the germline V gene, CDR1 is SGDLS and CDR2 is YYNGEE. The CDR3 is 14 amino acids. Trimming took off 3 bases at V and 4 bases at J, with 11 bases between the two ends. CDR3 DNA: TGTGCCAGCAGCGCACGGGGGCGCGGAAACACCATATATTTT. This codes for CASSARGRGNTIYF.

At least ten counts were recorded for this clonotype. The chain has TRBV15 and TRBJ1-4; D might be TRBD1 (5 bases). CDR3 length: 13 residues. V lost 0 bases to trimming and J lost 15 bases, with 14 bases between them. The germline V gene encodes CDR1 LNHNV and CDR2 YYDKDF (reference sequence). CDR3 amino acids: CATSRELQELMFF. CDR3 nucleotide sequence: TGTGCCACCAGCAGAGAACTACAGGAGCTAATGTTTTTT.